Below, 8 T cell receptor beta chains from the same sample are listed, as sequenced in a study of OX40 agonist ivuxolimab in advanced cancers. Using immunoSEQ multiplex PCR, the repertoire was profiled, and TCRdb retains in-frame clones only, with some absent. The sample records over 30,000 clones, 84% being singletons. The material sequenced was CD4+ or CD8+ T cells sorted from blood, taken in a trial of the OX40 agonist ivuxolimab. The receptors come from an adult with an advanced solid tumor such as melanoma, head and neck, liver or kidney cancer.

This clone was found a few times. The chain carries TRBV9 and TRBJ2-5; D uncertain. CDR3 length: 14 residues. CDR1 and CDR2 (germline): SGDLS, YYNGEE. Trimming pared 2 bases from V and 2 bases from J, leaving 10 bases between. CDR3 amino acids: CASSVQEWQETQYF. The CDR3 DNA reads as TGTGCCAGCAGCGTTCAAGAATGGCAAGAGACCCAGTACTTC.

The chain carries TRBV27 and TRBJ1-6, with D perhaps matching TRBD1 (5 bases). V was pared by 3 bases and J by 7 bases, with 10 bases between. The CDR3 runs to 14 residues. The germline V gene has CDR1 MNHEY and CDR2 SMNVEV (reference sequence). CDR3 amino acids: CASSFGRDNSPLHF. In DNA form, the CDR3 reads TGTGCCAGCAGTTTTGGCAGGGACAATTCACCCCTCCACTTT.

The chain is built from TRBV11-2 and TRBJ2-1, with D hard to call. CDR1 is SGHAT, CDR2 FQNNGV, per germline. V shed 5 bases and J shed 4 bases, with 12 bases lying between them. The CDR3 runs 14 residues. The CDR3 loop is CASSHPTLYNEQFF. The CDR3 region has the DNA TGTGCCAGCAGCCACCCGACGCTTTACAATGAGCAGTTCTTC.

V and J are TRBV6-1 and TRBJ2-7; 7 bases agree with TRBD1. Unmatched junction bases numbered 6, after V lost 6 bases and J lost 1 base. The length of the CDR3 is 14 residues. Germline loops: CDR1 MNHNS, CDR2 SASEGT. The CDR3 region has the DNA TGTGCCAGCAGAGCCCCGGGACAGTCCTACGAGCAGTACTTC. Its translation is CASRAPGQSYEQYF.

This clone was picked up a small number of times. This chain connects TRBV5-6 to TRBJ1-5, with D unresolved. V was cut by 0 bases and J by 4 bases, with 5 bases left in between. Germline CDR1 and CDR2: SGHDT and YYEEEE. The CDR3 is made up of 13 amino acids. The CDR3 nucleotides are TGTGCCAGCAGCTTGGGCAGGAATCAGCCCCAGCATTTT. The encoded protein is CASSLGRNQPQHF.

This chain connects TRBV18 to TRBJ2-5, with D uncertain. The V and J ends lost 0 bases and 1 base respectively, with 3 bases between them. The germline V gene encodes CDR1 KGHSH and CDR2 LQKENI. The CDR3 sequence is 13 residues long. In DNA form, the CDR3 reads TGTGCCAGCTCACCACCTACCCAAGAGACCCAGTACTTC. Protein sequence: CASSPPTQETQYF.

Here the CDR3 reads CASSFPSGGKANVLTF. The CDR3 DNA sequence: TGTGCCAGCAGCTTTCCCTCCGGCGGTAAGGCCAACGTCCTGACTTTC. The J gene is TRBJ2-6, the V gene TRBV5-4; D ambiguous. V was cut by 2 bases and J by 6 bases, with 15 bases left in between. The germline V gene has CDR1 SGHNT and CDR2 YYREEE (reference sequence). The CDR3 covers 16 residues.

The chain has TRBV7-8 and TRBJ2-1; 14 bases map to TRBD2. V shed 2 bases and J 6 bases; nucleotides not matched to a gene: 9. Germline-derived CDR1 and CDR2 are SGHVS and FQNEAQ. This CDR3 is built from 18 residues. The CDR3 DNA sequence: TGTGCCAGCAGCTTAAATACACAGACTAGCGGGAGGGGCAATGAGCAGTTCTTC. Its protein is CASSLNTQTSGRGNEQFF.